These 26 T cell receptor beta chains came from one sample sequenced in a study of tumor-infiltrating lymphocytes in primary liver carcinoma. Constant-region priming of approximately 500 ng total RNA yielded TCR beta cDNA. A slightly modified ARM-PCR protocol with three nested multiplex PCR rounds produced these TCR beta libraries. Use of TRBV1-TRBV30 forward primers with a C-beta reverse primer characterized the first two PCR rounds, which lasted roughly 9 cycles each. TCRdb used MiXCR to reprocess the multiplex PCR reads, holding one entry per CDR3 protein. The repertoire includes under 200,000 distinct CDR3 sequences, roughly two thirds of them detected once, and around 7.1% sits in the top ten. Germline DNA was also extracted, while the blood RNA originated from unsorted whole blood. Sequencing was done on a sample of peripheral blood. The source is an older woman with primary liver carcinoma and hepatitis B virus infection.

A remark on this clonotype: Compared with germline, one end of the junction differs, possibly owing to a read error. This sequence joins TRBV2 and TRBJ2-3, with a tentative D call TRBD1 (5 bases). Germline V CDR1 and CDR2: SNHLY, FYNNEI. This CDR3 is built from 16 residues. CDR3 in DNA: TGTGCCAGCAGACTCAGAAATATCCAGGGCACAGATGCGCAGTATTTT. It is translated as CASRLRNIQGTDAQYF.

Regarding this clonotype: One end of the junction is discordant with germline, which a read error may explain. The genes are TRBV11-3 and TRBJ2-2; the match to TRBD2 covers 14 bases. The CDR3 runs to 19 residues. The germline CDR1 and CDR2 sequences are SGHNT and YENEEA. The CDR3 sequence is CASSSGTSGRKGNTRELFF. The CDR3 DNA reads as TGTGCTAGCAGTTCCGGGACTAGCGGGAGAAAGGGGAACACCAGGGAGCTGTTTTTT.

The sample holds many counts of this clonotype. The rearrangement uses TRBV6-6 and TRBJ1-2; tentatively, D is TRBD1 (6 bases). This CDR3 is 12 amino acids long. V lost 8 bases and J lost 2, with 9 bases in between. Germline V lookup: CDR1 MNHNY, CDR2 SVGAGI (reference sequence). Written as DNA, the CDR3 is TGTGCCAGCTTTACAGGGAACTATGGCTACACCTTC. This encodes CASFTGNYGYTF.

Concerning this clonotype: It may be a read error: a sequence one base away is much more abundant. The chain uses TRBV7-9 and TRBJ1-5; 8 nucleotides match TRBD1. This CDR3 contains 14 residues. CDR1 SEHNR and CDR2 FQNEAQ come from the germline V gene (reference sequence). Unmatched junction bases numbered 10, after V lost 9 bases and J lost 6 bases. The CDR3: CARSNTGGSQPQHF. The DNA of the CDR3 is TGTGCCAGGAGCAATACAGGGGGAAGTCAGCCCCAGCATTTT.

About this clonotype itself: It may be a read error: a sequence one base away is much more abundant. A read error is likely, as this CDR3 ends without the conserved phenylalanine or tryptophan. V and J are TRBV29-1 and TRBJ1-1; D is undetermined. V was shortened by 0 bases and J by 6 bases, with 8 bases between the two germline ends. Per the germline V gene, CDR1 is SQVTM and CDR2 is ANQGSEA. This CDR3 comprises 12 residues. The CDR3 region is CSVEDIGAEAFL. As DNA, the CDR3 is TGCAGCGTTGAAGATATCGGGGCTGAAGCTTTCTTA.

This clonotype was detected ten times or more. This chain links TRBV6-1 with TRBJ2-5; D not resolved. This CDR3 spans 13 amino acids. Trimming stripped 8 bases from V and 1 base from J, with 11 bases between. The V gene's germline CDR1 is MNHNS and CDR2 SASEGT. CDR3 in amino acids: CASLGQIQETQYF. The CDR3 coding sequence is TGTGCCAGCCTTGGCCAAATCCAAGAGACCCAGTACTTC.

This clonotype was seen only once. The chain is built from TRBV10-1 and TRBJ2-2; TRBD2 agrees at 7 bases. Germline trimming cut 7 bases from V and 6 bases from J; bases unmatched to any gene: 11. The CDR3 is 15 amino acids. Germline-derived CDR1 and CDR2 are WNHNN and SYGVQD (reference sequence). In nucleotides, the CDR3 is TGCGCCAGCAAGGAGGACGCGAGCGGGGCCGGGGAGCTGTTTTTT. Protein product: CASKEDASGAGELFF.

The chain couples TRBV7-9 to TRBJ2-3, with 11 bases fitting TRBD2. The germline V gene has CDR1 SEHNR and CDR2 FQNEAQ (reference sequence). The V segment lost 5 bases and the J segment 5 bases; nucleotides outside the gene matches: 18. This CDR3 has 19 residues. The CDR3 DNA reads as TGTGCCAGCAGCCAAAGCCTAGCGGGAGGACGAATCTGCATAGATACGCAGTATTTT. Amino acids: CASSQSLAGGRICIDTQYF. The full variable domain, rest sourced from reference TRBV7-9 and TRBJ2-3, is DTGVSQNPRHKITKRGQNVTFRCDPISEHNRLYWYRQTLGQGPEFLTYFQNEAQLEKSRLLSDRFSAERPKGSFSTLEIQRTEQGDSAMYLCASSQSLAGGRICIDTQYFGPGTRLTVL.

The V gene is TRBV5-1, the J gene TRBJ2-3; TRBD2 might be the D (6 bases). The germline V gene has CDR1 SGHRS and CDR2 YFSETQ. This CDR3 has 15 residues. V dropped 4 bases and J dropped 0 bases, with 12 bases sitting between them. This CDR3 is CASSRKLASTDTQYF. DNA for the CDR3: TGCGCCAGCAGCCGGAAACTAGCTAGCACAGATACGCAGTATTTT.

To note about this clonotype: This may be a read error: a much more frequent sequence differs by one nucleotide. The chain carries TRBV6-6 and TRBJ1-2; D gene uncertain. From germline, CDR1 is MNHNY and CDR2 SVGAGI (reference sequence). The CDR3 consists of 10 residues. Deletions cut 9 bases from V and 4 bases from J, with 6 bases between. CDR3 in amino acids: CARSLYGYTF. The CDR3 region has the DNA TGTGCCAGGAGCCTCTATGGCTACACCTTC.

This clonotype has only a few counts. The chain joins TRBV30 to TRBJ2-3; perhaps TRBD2 as D (6 bases). V lost 0 bases and J 0 bases, leaving 13 bases between the germline ends. Germline V gene data show CDR1 as GTSNPN and CDR2 as SVGIG (reference sequence). The CDR3 has 16 amino acids. The CDR3: CAWSVRLSGSTDTQYF. DNA of the CDR3: TGTGCCTGGAGTGTACGACTAAGCGGGAGCACAGATACGCAGTATTTT.

The chain couples TRBV6-1 to TRBJ2-5, with TRBD2 as a possible D gene (6 bases). Germline V CDR1 and CDR2: MNHNS, SASEGT. Trimming removed 1 base at V and 12 bases at J, with 27 bases between. CDR3 length: 17 amino acids. The chain's CDR3 is CASSEGTGVRRQEIEYF. The CDR3, as DNA: TGTGCCAGCAGTGAAGGGACGGGAGTGCGTAGACAAGAGATCGAGTACTTC.

In regard to this clonotype: Possible read error: a much larger clone is one base away. This is likely a read error, given that the CDR3 carries no conserved phenylalanine or tryptophan at its end. The gene calls are TRBV6-6 and TRBJ1-1; 8 bases are shared with TRBD1. Per the germline V gene, CDR1 is MNHNY and CDR2 is SVGAGI (reference sequence). The CDR3 runs to 13 residues. The J segment lost 5 bases and the V segment lost 6 bases, leaving 5 bases of the junction unmatched. The CDR3 region is CASSTGGTTEAFL. CDR3 in DNA: TGTGCCAGCAGCACAGGGGGGACTACTGAAGCTTTCCTT.

This clonotype was seen repeatedly, ten times or more. The CDR3 region is CASSLPRDMVRETQYF. Here the CDR3 DNA reads TGTGCCAGCAGTTTACCGCGGGACATGGTTAGGGAGACCCAGTACTTC. The chain combines TRBV28 with TRBJ2-5; D is perhaps TRBD1 or TRBD2 (6 bases each). The CDR3 length is 16 residues. The V end lost 2 bases, the J end lost 5 bases, and 18 bases lay between the germline ends. Germline V gene data show CDR1 as MDHEN and CDR2 as SYDVKM.

As to this clonotype: The conserved closing phenylalanine or tryptophan is absent in this CDR3, likely reflecting a read error. The V call is TRBV6-1, the J call TRBJ2-1, with D possibly matching TRBD2 (6 bases). Per the germline V gene, CDR1 is MNHNS and CDR2 is SASEGT. The length of the CDR3 is 14 residues. V was cut by 6 bases and J by 6 bases, with 15 bases left in between. The CDR3 DNA sequence: TGTGCCAGCAGAGGGAACTGGCGGGGCAATGAGCAGTTCCTC. This encodes CASRGNWRGNEQFL.

In this sample, this clonotype turned up a few times. The chain has TRBV28 and TRBJ2-7, with TRBD2 identical over 10 bases. CDR1 MDHEN and CDR2 SYDVKM come from the germline V gene. This CDR3 contains 14 residues. The ends lost 5 bases at V and 3 bases at J; junction bases unmatched: 4. CDR3 residues: CASSLAGVLYEQYF. The CDR3 nucleotides read TGTGCCAGCAGTCTAGCGGGAGTCCTCTACGAGCAGTACTTC. Full variable domain (missing parts from reference TRBV28 and TRBJ2-7): DVKVTQSSRYLVKRTGEKVFLECVQDMDHENMFWYRQDPGLGLRLIYFSYDVKMKEKGDIPEGYSVSREKKERFSLILESASTNQTSMYLCASSLAGVLYEQYFGPGTRLTVT.

This clonotype was detected only a few times. Relative to the germline gene, one junction end is altered; a read error may explain this. CDR3 protein: CASRPASSGRAVGQEAQYF. DNA for the CDR3: TGTGCCAGCAGACCTGCCTCTAGCGGGAGGGCCGTAGGCCAAGAGGCCCAGTACTTC. V and J are TRBV12-3 or TRBV12-4 and TRBJ2-5; 12 positions match TRBD2. The CDR3 runs to 19 residues.

As for this clonotype: One end of the junction varies from germline; a read error may be responsible. The chain recombines TRBV11-1 with TRBJ2-3; possibly TRBD2 for D (6 bases). Germline CDR1 SGHAT, CDR2 FQDESV (reference sequence). The CDR3 has 16 residues. The chain's CDR3 is CASSHGLNWITDAQYF. The CDR3 nucleotides read TGTGCCAGCAGCCATGGACTAAACTGGATCACAGATGCGCAGTATTTT.

Points on this clonotype: At one boundary the junction diverges from the germline segment, which might be a read error. This sequence joins TRBV11-2 and TRBJ2-7, with D possibly TRBD1 on 5 matching bases. CDR1 SGHAT and CDR2 FQNNGV come from the germline V gene. The CDR3 length is 16 residues. The CDR3 nucleotides are TGTGTCAGCAGCCCAGTTAAGGGAATGGGGCTCTACGAGCAGCACTTC. As protein: CVSSPVKGMGLYEQHF.

In regard to this clonotype: Just one base apart from a much larger clone, this may be a read error. The chain recombines TRBV6-6 with TRBJ2-1; D remains ambiguous. This CDR3 is 14 amino acids long. Germline values: CDR1 MNHNY, CDR2 SVGAGI (reference sequence). The DNA for the CDR3 is TGTGCCAGCACTCCGTCGCGGTCCTACAATGAGAAGTTCTTC. Translation: CASTPSRSYNEKFF.

As to this clonotype: This may be a read error, as it is one base from a much larger clone. The chain joins TRBV5-6 to TRBJ1-2; TRBD1 agrees at 8 bases. V lost 3 bases, J lost 8 bases, and 12 bases stayed unmatched. This CDR3 has 15 amino acids. The germline gives CDR1 SGHDT, CDR2 YYEEEE. In nucleotides, the CDR3 is TGTGCCAGCAGCTGGGGGACAGGCCTGAAGCGAGGCTACACCTTC. Protein sequence: CASSWGTGLKRGYTF.

This clonotype occurred a few times. This chain joins TRBV5-1 and TRBJ2-1; possibly TRBD1 for D (6 bases). V was trimmed by 4 bases and J by 8 bases, leaving 16 bases between them. From germline, CDR1 is SGHRS and CDR2 YFSETQ. This CDR3 has 14 amino acids. In DNA, the CDR3 is TGCGCCAGCAGCCGAAACCGGGACAACCATGAGCAGTTCTTC. As protein: CASSRNRDNHEQFF.

A single count supports this clonotype. Because it lacks the conserved phenylalanine or tryptophan at the end, this CDR3 is likely a read error. This chain connects TRBV11-2 to TRBJ1-5; D remains ambiguous. Germline CDR1 is SGHAT and CDR2 is FQNNGV. This CDR3 has 15 residues. Trimming took off 5 bases at V and 1 base at J, with 12 bases between the two ends. For the CDR3, the DNA is TGTGCCAGCAGCGCGGCGGCGCAGAGCAATCAGCCCCAGCATTCT. Translating it yields CASSAAAQSNQPQHS.

The rearrangement links TRBV4-3 to TRBJ2-1; D unresolved. There are 14 residues in the CDR3. V lost 3 bases, J lost 6 bases, and 12 bases lay in between. In germline, CDR1 is LGHNA, CDR2 YSLEER. CDR3 DNA sequence: TGCGCCAGCAGCCACACAGAGTTGGTCAATGAGCAGTTCTTC. Residues: CASSHTELVNEQFF.

The rearrangement joins TRBV5-1 to TRBJ2-7, with no clear D. V was trimmed by 6 bases and J by 2 bases, leaving 24 bases between them. Looked up from germline, CDR1 is SGHRS and CDR2 is YFSETQ. The CDR3 runs 17 residues. In DNA, the CDR3 is TGCGCCAGCAAAACTACCCCTACAACCCAGAAACCCTACGAGCAGTACTTC. Translating gives CASKTTPTTQKPYEQYF.

As regards this clonotype: Given a much more abundant clone one base away, this may be a read error. The gene calls are TRBV6-1 and TRBJ2-5; tentatively, D is TRBD1 (6 bases). This CDR3 spans 14 amino acids. Germline V lookup: CDR1 MNHNS, CDR2 SASEGT. In DNA, the CDR3 is TGTGCCAGCAATGAATTCAGGGGCCGGGAGACCCAGTACTTC. Its translation: CASNEFRGRETQYF.